The entry below describes one TCR beta chain. These data belong to a study of T cell changes during pregnancy in multiple sclerosis. Method: immunoSEQ multiplex PCR; TCRdb's copy keeps in-frame clones and lacks some. Of just under 100,000 clones in the sample, 80% to 95% were seen once. V trimming: 11 bases; J trimming: 4 bases; junction bases outside the gene matches: 10. Looked up from germline, CDR1 is MNHNY and CDR2 is SVGAGI (reference sequence). The CDR3 runs to 14 residues. This sequence joins TRBV6-6 and TRBJ1-2; 10 nucleotides align to TRBD1. Sequences were derived from peripheral blood, sampled after pregnancy. This receptor was taken from a female donor with multiple sclerosis, enrolled in a pregnancy study. The CDR3 coding sequence is TGTGCCTGTACGGACAGGGGGTTCTCCTATGGCTACACCTTC. Translated: CACTDRGFSYGYTF.